This TCR beta chain was sequenced during a study of shared clonotypes between healthy human individuals. Across the whole study: Those who served as donors were a couple of women and a few men between the ages of 18 and 49.

Study results and limitations: Naive subsets tended to show greater estimated richness than memory subsets. The sharing of 4.5% to 5% of naive CD4 clonotypes was seen across a few donors.

Germline V gene data show CDR1 as SGHRS and CDR2 as YFSETQ. This CDR3 contains 13 residues. The V and J ends lost 0 bases and 4 bases respectively, with 8 bases between them. Libraries were prepared by immunoSEQ multiplex PCR; TCRdb keeps only in-frame clonotypes and omits some of them. The data show 550,000 to 800,000 clones, approximately 79% seen once. Worth noting for this clone: Its antigen is undetermined.

The sequence was collected from a young woman in good health. This chain connects TRBV5-1 to TRBJ2-7; D uncertain. Sequencing was done on a sample of memory CD4+ T cells sorted from blood. Subset meaning: CD45RA-negative fraction. CDR3 nucleotide sequence: TGCGCCAGCAGCTTGGCTACTCCTTACGAGCAGTACTTC. Its translation: CASSLATPYEQYF.